One and the same sample provided the 14 T cell receptor beta chains below, sequenced in a study of early T cells in non-severe SARS-CoV-2 infection. One entry per CDR3 protein, called by TCRdb with MiXCR from the 5' RACE reads. The repertoire holds around 33,000 distinct CDR3 sequences, with approximately 4.4% as singletons. The sample consisted of whole blood. Source of these receptors: an adult who was a healthcare worker with PCR-confirmed SARS-CoV-2 infection or an uninfected control (not recorded which).

This clonotype was seen a few times. The J gene is TRBJ1-6, the V gene TRBV10-3; D uncertain. Trimming took 2 bases from V and 5 from J, leaving 10 bases between them. Germline V gene data show CDR1 as ENHRY and CDR2 as SYGVKD. This CDR3 spans 15 amino acids. CDR3 protein: CAISETFGDNSPLHF. The DNA of the CDR3 is TGTGCCATCAGTGAGACCTTTGGGGATAATTCACCCCTCCACTTT.

This clonotype was seen at least ten times. This sequence joins TRBV12-3 or TRBV12-4 and TRBJ2-1, with TRBD1 as a possible D gene (6 bases). V was clipped by 3 bases and J by 5 bases, with 14 bases between them. The length of the CDR3 is 15 residues. In DNA, the CDR3 is TGTGCCAGCAGTTTCACAGGGTTGTCGAACAATGAGCAGTTCTTC. It encodes CASSFTGLSNNEQFF.

This clonotype appeared many times. The chain carries TRBV3-1 and TRBJ2-1; 15 bases are shared with TRBD2. The CDR3 has 17 amino acids. Unmatched junction bases numbered 15, after V lost 4 bases and J lost 14 bases. CDR1 is LGHDT and CDR2 is YNNKEL in the germline V gene (reference sequence). The CDR3 sequence: CASSPRPGLAGGSEKFF. The CDR3 bases are TGTGCCAGCAGCCCACGCCCGGGACTAGCGGGGGGCTCTGAAAAGTTCTTC.

This clonotype showed up many times. This chain connects TRBV30 to TRBJ2-7, with unresolved D. The CDR3 is made up of 12 amino acids. Trimming pared 4 bases from V and 3 bases from J, leaving 10 bases between. CDR1 and CDR2 from the germline V gene are GTSNPN and SVGIG (reference sequence). The CDR3 DNA is TGTGCCTGGACGGACGGGCGCTACGAGCAGTACTTC. Amino acid sequence: CAWTDGRYEQYF. Combining the CDR3 with reference TRBV30 and TRBJ2-7 gives the whole variable domain SQTIHQWPATLVQPVGSPLSLECTVEGTSNPNLYWYRQAAGRGLQLLFYSVGIGQISSEVPQNLSASRPQDRQFILSSKKLLLSDSGFYLCAWTDGRYEQYFGPGTRLTVT.

This clonotype was observed many times. The J gene is TRBJ2-3, the V gene TRBV9; TRBD2 aligns across 11 bases. The CDR3 spans 13 residues. The germline CDR1 and CDR2 sequences are SGDLS and YYNGEE. V shed 3 bases, J shed 6 bases, and the junction held 0 bases outside the gene matches. The DNA of the CDR3 is TGTGCCAGCAGCGGGACTAGCGGGGATACGCAGTATTTT. As protein: CASSGTSGDTQYF.

V is TRBV7-3 and J is TRBJ2-1; 7 positions agree with TRBD1. CDR1 SGHTA and CDR2 FQGTGA come from the germline V gene. This CDR3 spans 13 amino acids. After removal of 5 bases from V and 6 bases from J, the junction contained 4 bases not matched to a gene. This CDR3 is CASSPRTGNEQFF. Here the CDR3 DNA reads TGTGCCAGCAGCCCAAGGACAGGCAATGAGCAGTTCTTC.

This clonotype was observed a handful of times. The chain couples TRBV7-2 to TRBJ2-7, with D perhaps matching TRBD2 (5 bases). From germline, CDR1 is SGHTA and CDR2 FQGNSA. CDR3 size: 13 residues. Between the trimmed V and J ends, which lost 5 bases and 5 bases, there was a span of 13 bases. In nucleotides, the CDR3 is TGTGCCAGCAGCCCAGGACTCATCGACGAGCAGTACTTC. This encodes CASSPGLIDEQYF. Complete variable domain (other parts from reference TRBV7-2 and TRBJ2-7): GAGVSQSPSNKVTEKGKDVELRCDPISGHTALYWYRQSLGQGLEFLIYFQGNSAPDKSGLPSDRFSAERTGGSVSTLTIQRTQQEDSAVYLCASSPGLIDEQYFGPGTRLTVT.

This clonotype was detected ten times or more. This chain links TRBV6-5 with TRBJ2-5; D perhaps matches TRBD1 (6 bases). Trimming shortened V by 8 bases and J by 5 bases, and 18 bases separated the two germline ends. CDR3 length: 14 residues. Germline V gene lookup returns CDR1 MNHEY and CDR2 SVGAGI. In DNA form, the CDR3 reads TGTGCCAGCGGGGGCAGACTCGGCGGGGAGACCCAGTACTTC. This translates into CASGGRLGGETQYF.

This clonotype was counted many times. The V call is TRBV20-1, the J call TRBJ2-7; D perhaps matches TRBD2 (5 bases). Trimming left V 0 bases short and J 1 base short, with 13 bases between. There are 15 residues in the CDR3. The germline V gene has CDR1 DFQATT and CDR2 SNEGSKA (reference sequence). The CDR3 region has the DNA TGCAGTGCTAGAGAAACTCGGACGGGATCCTACGAGCAGTACTTC. Translated, it gives CSARETRTGSYEQYF.

This clonotype was observed a few times. The J gene is TRBJ2-3, the V gene TRBV12-3 or TRBV12-4; D may match TRBD1 or TRBD2 (6 bases each). CDR3 length: 18 amino acids. Trimming took 3 bases from V and 0 from J, leaving 19 bases between them. CDR3 in amino acids: CASSFAVRGTYSTDTQYF. CDR3 DNA: TGTGCCAGCAGTTTCGCCGTCCGCGGGACATATAGCACAGATACGCAGTATTTT.

This clonotype was picked up a small number of times. The chain employs TRBV2 and TRBJ1-2, with 11 bases identical to TRBD1. V lost 6 bases to trimming and J lost 6 bases; unmatched junction nucleotides: 9. The CDR3 covers 15 residues. Germline V gene data show CDR1 as SNHLY and CDR2 as FYNNEI. The CDR3 nucleotides are TGTGCCAGCAGCCCTAGGACAGGGGGCTATGATGGCTACACCTTC. The encoded protein is CASSPRTGGYDGYTF. Looking up the rest from reference TRBV2 and TRBJ1-2 gives the full variable domain: EPEVTQTPSHQVTQMGQEVILRCVPISNHLYFYWYRQILGQKVEFLVSFYNNEISEKSEIFDDQFSVERPDGSNFTLKIRSTKLEDSAMYFCASSPRTGGYDGYTFGSGTRLTVV.

Ten or more counts support this clonotype. The chain combines TRBV6-5 with TRBJ1-6, with D possibly TRBD1 on 5 matching bases. The CDR3 has 13 amino acids. Germline CDR1 is MNHEY and CDR2 is SVGAGI. Trimming left V 5 bases short and J 6 bases short, with 8 bases between. The CDR3 region has the DNA TGTGCCAGCAGTCGGGGCCCTAATTCACCCCTCCACTTT. This sequence encodes CASSRGPNSPLHF.

Many counts were recorded for this clonotype. This chain connects TRBV3-1 to TRBJ1-5; a possible D gene is TRBD1 (5 bases). The CDR3 spans 13 residues. V lost 4 bases and J lost 7, with 11 bases in between. The V gene's germline CDR1 is LGHDT and CDR2 YNNKEL (reference sequence). The CDR3 reads CASSRLDRQPQHF. The CDR3 region has the DNA TGTGCCAGCAGCCGCCTAGACAGACAGCCCCAGCATTTT.

This clonotype came up many times. V is TRBV11-2 and J is TRBJ1-6; no clear D gene. Between the trimmed V and J ends, which lost 1 base and 10 bases, there was a span of 5 bases. The CDR3 totals 12 residues. In germline, CDR1 is SGHAT, CDR2 FQNNGV. Here the CDR3 reads CASSLVNSPLHF. DNA of the CDR3: TGTGCCAGCAGCTTAGTGAACTCACCCCTCCACTTT.